Listed here are 19 T cell receptor beta chains from one sample, sequenced in a study of shared clonotypes between healthy human individuals. Clones were read by immunoSEQ multiplex PCR, and TCRdb kept only the in-frame ones, dropping some. The data contain a few million clones, around 90% of them singletons. Material for sequencing was naive CD4+ T cells from PBMCs. The sample's subset: CD45RA+ positively selected. The receptors derive from a young man in good health. Some clones in this sample may be carry-over from other donors' samples.

The chain employs TRBV6-6 and TRBJ2-5; possible D gene TRBD2, 5 bases. With 7 bases removed from V and 0 bases from J, the gap between germline ends came to 12 bases. CDR1 is MNHNY and CDR2 is SVGAGI in the germline V gene (reference sequence). CDR3 length equals 14 residues. CDR3 in amino acids: CASNAGSYQETQYF. The CDR3 DNA sequence: TGTGCCAGCAACGCGGGCTCGTACCAAGAGACCCAGTACTTC.

The J gene is TRBJ2-4, the V gene TRBV15; D tentatively reads TRBD1 or TRBD2 (6 bases each). This CDR3 contains 22 residues. Germline V CDR1 and CDR2: LNHNV, YYDKDF (reference sequence). Trimming cost V 0 bases and J 2 bases, with 29 bases left between them. The CDR3 reads CATSRDLRGIAVFQWTKNIQYF. CDR3 DNA sequence: TGTGCCACCAGCAGAGATCTGAGGGGGATAGCGGTCTTCCAGTGGACCAAAAACATTCAGTACTTC.

This rearrangement joins TRBV11-2 to TRBJ2-1; no definite D call. V was clipped by 2 bases and J by 4 bases, with 6 bases between them. CDR1 SGHAT and CDR2 FQNNGV come from the germline V gene. This CDR3 spans 13 amino acids. In DNA form, the CDR3 reads TGTGCCAGCAGCTTAACAGTATACAATGAGCAGTTCTTC. Translated: CASSLTVYNEQFF.

The genes are TRBV19 and TRBJ2-1, with 16 bases fitting TRBD2. The CDR3 spans 19 residues. CDR1 LNHDA and CDR2 SQIVND come from the germline V gene (reference sequence). The V gene end was trimmed by 4 bases and the J gene end by 0 bases; junction bases not matched to a gene: 6. CDR3 nucleotides: TGTGCCAGTAGTAATGGGACTAGCGGGAGGGCAAGCTCCTACAATGAGCAGTTCTTC. Translated: CASSNGTSGRASSYNEQFF.

V and J are TRBV5-1 and TRBJ1-6; 8 bases are a match to TRBD1. After removal of 0 bases from V and 10 bases from J, the junction contained 3 bases not matched to a gene. Germline CDR1 reads SGHRS; CDR2 reads YFSETQ. There are 14 residues in the CDR3. CDR3 sequence (DNA): TGCGCCAGCAGCTTGGGGGACAGGTGGTCACCCCTCCACTTT. This encodes CASSLGDRWSPLHF.

The chain links TRBV7-6 to TRBJ2-3, with no clear D. V was cut by 3 bases and J by 0 bases, with 7 bases left in between. The germline gives CDR1 SGHVS, CDR2 FNYEAQ. The CDR3 runs 14 residues. CDR3 nucleotides: TGTGCCAGCAGCTTCGGTACTAGCACAGATACGCAGTATTTT. The encoded protein is CASSFGTSTDTQYF.

The V call is TRBV4-2, the J call TRBJ2-7; tentative D call: TRBD2 (5 bases). V was clipped by 0 bases and J by 4 bases, with 16 bases between them. CDR1 is LGHNA, CDR2 YNFKEQ, per germline. This CDR3 has 16 residues. This CDR3 reads CASSQDLRRDGYEQYF. In DNA form, the CDR3 reads TGTGCCAGCAGCCAAGATTTGCGTCGGGATGGTTACGAGCAGTACTTC.

This rearrangement joins TRBV29-1 to TRBJ2-4; 10 nucleotides match TRBD1. Germline V gives CDR1 SQVTM, CDR2 ANQGSEA. The CDR3 is made up of 17 amino acids. J lost 0 bases, V lost 5 bases, and 10 bases had no gene match. The CDR3 DNA follows: TGCAGCGTTCACCCCCGGGACAGGGGATTAGCCAAAAACATTCAGTACTTC. This codes for CSVHPRDRGLAKNIQYF.

The CDR3 region has the DNA TGTGCCAGCAGTGGGACCGCGGCTAAAGTTCATGGCTACACCTTC. This sequence encodes CASSGTAAKVHGYTF. The chain uses TRBV2 and TRBJ1-2; D is ambiguous. The V end lost 4 bases, the J end lost 6 bases, and 18 bases lay between the germline ends. This CDR3 comprises 15 residues. CDR1 and CDR2 from the germline V gene are SNHLY and FYNNEI.

This rearrangement joins TRBV7-9 to TRBJ2-2; D unclear. Looked up from germline, CDR1 is SEHNR and CDR2 is FQNEAQ (reference sequence). V was pared by 5 bases and J by 0 bases, with 7 bases between. The CDR3 spans 14 residues. The CDR3 loop reads CASSPNPNTGELFF. The DNA for the CDR3 is TGTGCCAGCAGCCCAAACCCGAACACCGGGGAGCTGTTTTTT.

The chain couples TRBV9 to TRBJ2-3; D is unclear. This CDR3 region has 14 residues. Trimming stripped 3 bases from V and 0 bases from J, with 8 bases between. Germline lookup yields CDR1 SGDLS and CDR2 YYNGEE. CDR3 in amino acids: CASSALLSTDTQYF. In nucleotides, the CDR3 is TGTGCCAGCAGCGCCCTCCTAAGCACAGATACGCAGTATTTT.

CDR3 coding DNA: TGTGCCAGCTCACGGAACAGGGGCCAAGAGACCCAGTACTTC. Its protein is CASSRNRGQETQYF. V usage is TRBV18 and J usage is TRBJ2-5; 7 nucleotides agree with TRBD1. V dropped 4 bases and J dropped 1; count of bases not matched to a gene: 3. Per the germline V gene, CDR1 is KGHSH and CDR2 is LQKENI. The CDR3 loop spans 14 amino acids.

This chain joins TRBV7-9 and TRBJ2-5; 7 bases fit TRBD2. The CDR3 loop spans 15 amino acids. CDR1 and CDR2 from the germline V gene are SEHNR and FQNEAQ (reference sequence). V was pared by 6 bases and J by 3 bases, with 10 bases of the junction left unmatched. The CDR3 DNA follows: TGTGCCAGCAGGCCAGAACCGGGACTAAAAGAGACCCAGTACTTC. Translated: CASRPEPGLKETQYF.

The V call is TRBV2, the J call TRBJ1-1, with no clear D. CDR3 size: 14 residues. Germline-derived CDR1 and CDR2 are SNHLY and FYNNEI. Trimming took 4 bases from V and 0 from J, leaving 9 bases between them. CDR3 DNA sequence: TGTGCCAGCAGTGGCCGAGCTATGAACACTGAAGCTTTCTTT. As protein: CASSGRAMNTEAFF.

This chain uses TRBV6-6 with TRBJ2-3; 7 nucleotides match TRBD1. The ends lost 6 bases at V and 0 bases at J; junction bases unmatched: 9. Per the germline V gene, CDR1 is MNHNY and CDR2 is SVGAGI (reference sequence). The CDR3 has 16 amino acids. CDR3 loop: CASSFPPGGSTDTQYF. CDR3 bases: TGTGCCAGCAGCTTCCCCCCAGGGGGAAGCACAGATACGCAGTATTTT.

The chain couples TRBV7-8 to TRBJ2-7, with D maybe TRBD1 (5 bases). Per the germline V gene, CDR1 is SGHVS and CDR2 is FQNEAQ. V was shortened by 5 bases and J by 3 bases, with 14 bases between the two germline ends. The CDR3 has 14 amino acids. CDR3 sequence reads: CASSARQINYEQYF. CDR3 DNA: TGTGCCAGCAGCGCGAGACAGATTAACTACGAGCAGTACTTC.

A note on this clone: Other DNA sequences in this specimen translate into the identical CDR3. The V and J genes are TRBV10-3 and TRBJ2-3; D remains ambiguous. CDR1 is ENHRY and CDR2 is SYGVKD in the germline V gene. The length of the CDR3 is 12 residues. Trimming took off 2 bases at V and 4 bases at J, with 4 bases between the two ends. CDR3 protein: CAISERADTQYF. The CDR3 DNA reads TGTGCCATCAGTGAGCGGGCAGATACGCAGTATTTT.

This clone occurred a few times. The chain has TRBV7-9 and TRBJ1-1, with 9 bases identical to TRBD1. The CDR3 spans 15 residues. CDR1 is SEHNR and CDR2 is FQNEAQ in the germline V gene (reference sequence). With 5 bases clipped from V and 5 bases from J, the junction kept 9 bases outside the gene matches. The chain's CDR3 is CASSRDGTGRTEAFF. In nucleotides, the CDR3 is TGTGCCAGCAGCCGAGACGGGACAGGGAGGACTGAAGCTTTCTTT.

This chain joins TRBV7-3 and TRBJ2-1; 10 nucleotides line up with TRBD2. The CDR3 has 16 amino acids. Germline V lookup: CDR1 SGHTA, CDR2 FQGTGA. J lost 6 bases, V lost 5 bases, and 10 bases had no gene match. The CDR3 protein is CASSLYGTSAGNEQFF. The DNA of the CDR3 is TGTGCCAGCAGCCTCTACGGGACTAGCGCAGGCAATGAGCAGTTCTTC.